These 19 T cell receptor beta chains share one sample of origin, sequenced in a study of blood T cell repertoires in COVID-19. Method: immunoSEQ multiplex PCR; TCRdb's copy keeps in-frame clones and lacks some. There are 250,000 to 300,000 clones in the sample; 75% to 95% occur only once, and roughly 1.1% lies in the top ten. Sequencing was performed on PBMCs or T cells enriched from blood (not recorded which). All receptors derive from a woman in her 30s who had recovered from COVID-19.

The chain uses TRBV18 and TRBJ1-5; tentatively, D is TRBD1 (6 bases). The ends were cut back, 0 bases at V and 3 bases at J, with 12 bases in the middle. Germline assignment: CDR1 KGHSH and CDR2 LQKENI. The CDR3 has 16 amino acids. This CDR3 reads CASSPPGGGPNQPQHF. In DNA form, the CDR3 reads TGTGCCAGCTCACCACCGGGAGGGGGGCCCAATCAGCCCCAGCATTTT. The variable domain in full, completed from reference TRBV18 and TRBJ1-5, reads NAGVMQNPRHLVRRRGQEARLRCSPMKGHSHVYWYRQLPEEGLKFMVYLQKENIIDESGMPKERFSAEFPKEGPSILRIQQVVRGDSAAYFCASSPPGGGPNQPQHFGDGTRLSIL.

The chain uses TRBV5-4 and TRBJ2-3, with 12 bases aligning to TRBD2. This CDR3 has 18 residues. The germline V gene encodes CDR1 SGHNT and CDR2 YYREEE (reference sequence). V shed 5 bases, J shed 3 bases, and the junction held 13 bases outside the gene matches. This CDR3 reads CASRRLAGVDLRTDTQYF. The CDR3, as DNA: TGTGCCAGCAGGAGACTAGCGGGAGTTGATTTGCGAACAGATACGCAGTATTTT.

This clone was seen just once. The V and J genes are TRBV2 and TRBJ2-7; 9 bases are shared with TRBD2. The V gene's germline CDR1 is SNHLY and CDR2 FYNNEI. The CDR3 loop spans 16 amino acids. V shed 5 bases and J 3 bases; nucleotides not matched to a gene: 11. The CDR3 DNA is TGTGCCAGCAGTAACGCCCTACTAGCGGGTGACTACGAGCAGTACTTC. This codes for CASSNALLAGDYEQYF.

This sequence joins TRBV18 and TRBJ2-5; 10 bases line up with TRBD2. The germline CDR1 and CDR2 sequences are KGHSH and LQKENI. This CDR3 is built from 16 residues. V lost 3 bases and J lost 2; bases outside the gene matches: 6. This CDR3 reads CASSPTSSGGQETQYF. The CDR3 DNA sequence: TGTGCCAGCTCACCGACGTCTAGCGGGGGACAAGAGACCCAGTACTTC.

V usage is TRBV24-1 and J usage is TRBJ1-5; TRBD1 matches at 12 bases. V was pared by 4 bases and J by 2 bases, with 5 bases of the junction left unmatched. There are 17 residues in the CDR3. The germline V gene encodes CDR1 KGHDR and CDR2 SFDVKD. The CDR3 sequence: CATSEGQGAMGNQPQHF. The DNA for the CDR3 is TGTGCCACCAGTGAGGGACAGGGGGCGATGGGCAATCAGCCCCAGCATTTT.

Points on this clone: This specimen includes other DNA sequences encoding the same CDR3. The V and J genes are TRBV9 and TRBJ1-2; a possible D gene is TRBD1 (5 bases). This CDR3 is 12 amino acids long. V was trimmed by 0 bases and J by 5 bases, leaving 5 bases between them. CDR1 and CDR2 from the germline V gene are SGDLS and YYNGEE. CDR3: CASSVAGYGYTF. Written as DNA, the CDR3 is TGTGCCAGCAGCGTAGCAGGGTATGGCTACACCTTC.

This chain joins TRBV28 and TRBJ1-5, with TRBD1 matching over 11 bases. From germline, CDR1 is MDHEN and CDR2 SYDVKM. The ends lost 10 bases at V and 4 bases at J; junction bases unmatched: 12. This CDR3 contains 16 residues. DNA of the CDR3: TGTGCCAACAGCCCCCCCGGGACAGGGGGGAATCAGCCCCAGCATTTT. It translates to CANSPPGTGGNQPQHF.

V is TRBV10-3 and J is TRBJ2-7; perhaps TRBD2 as D (5 bases). The V gene lost 3 bases and the J gene lost 2 bases, with 17 bases spanning the gap. This CDR3 is built from 16 residues. CDR1 is ENHRY and CDR2 is SYGVKD in the germline V gene. CDR3 DNA: TGTGCCATCAGTGACGGCGAGGCTAGCCGAACCTACGAGCAGTACTTC. Its translation is CAISDGEASRTYEQYF.

J is TRBJ1-3 and V is TRBV7-2; maybe TRBD1 (5 bases). V shed 5 bases and J shed 0 bases, with 14 bases lying between them. CDR3 length equals 16 residues. Germline V gives CDR1 SGHTA, CDR2 FQGNSA. This chain's CDR3 is CASSLGHASSGNTIYF. CDR3 DNA: TGTGCCAGCAGCCTAGGACATGCGAGCTCTGGAAACACCATATATTTT.

The V call is TRBV11-2, the J call TRBJ2-6, with 8 bases matching TRBD1. The CDR3 loop spans 18 amino acids. The V and J ends lost 1 base and 0 bases, in that order; junction bases with no gene match: 5. CDR1 is SGHAT and CDR2 is FQNNGV in the germline V gene. This CDR3 reads CASSLGYRGASGANVLTF. In nucleotides, the CDR3 is TGTGCCAGCAGCTTAGGTTACAGGGGGGCCTCTGGGGCCAACGTCCTGACTTTC.

The rearrangement joins TRBV5-1 to TRBJ2-7; weak D call: TRBD1 (5 bases). V dropped 0 bases and J dropped 8 bases, with 18 bases sitting between them. The CDR3 is 15 amino acids. Per germline, CDR1 SGHRS and CDR2 YFSETQ. CDR3 DNA: TGCGCCAGCAGCTTGGGCAGGGAAGTTGGGGTGAAGCAGTACTTC. It translates to CASSLGREVGVKQYF.

The gene calls are TRBV18 and TRBJ2-7; 10 bases agree with TRBD2. The CDR3 length is 13 residues. After removal of 3 bases from V and 7 bases from J, the junction contained 3 bases not matched to a gene. From germline, CDR1 is KGHSH and CDR2 LQKENI. CDR3 in amino acids: CASSPGLAREQYF. CDR3 DNA: TGTGCCAGCTCACCGGGACTAGCGAGAGAGCAGTACTTC.

V is TRBV28 and J is TRBJ2-1, with 9 positions matching TRBD1. The length of the CDR3 is 13 residues. Trimming cost V 10 bases and J 6 bases; bases outside gene matches: 7. The germline V gene has CDR1 MDHEN and CDR2 SYDVKM. CDR3 nucleotide sequence: TGTGCCACCCCCGGGACAGGGACCAATGAGCAGTTCTTC. Its translation is CATPGTGTNEQFF.

V usage is TRBV5-1 and J usage is TRBJ1-2; 9 bases are a match to TRBD1. With 2 bases clipped from V and 2 bases from J, the junction kept 4 bases outside the gene matches. The CDR3 runs 15 residues. CDR1 and CDR2 (germline): SGHRS, YFSETQ. The CDR3 DNA is TGCGCCAGCAGCTTACGGGGACAGGGCAACTATGGCTACACCTTC. Its translation: CASSLRGQGNYGYTF. The variable domain in full, with the rest retrieved from reference TRBV5-1 and TRBJ1-2, is KAGVTQTPRYLIKTRGQQVTLSCSPISGHRSVSWYQQTPGQGLQFLFEYFSETQRNKGNFPGRFSGRQFSNSRSEMNVSTLELGDSALYLCASSLRGQGNYGYTFGSGTRLTVV.

The rearrangement links TRBV5-4 to TRBJ2-1; a possible D gene is TRBD1 (6 bases). The germline V gene encodes CDR1 SGHNT and CDR2 YYREEE (reference sequence). This CDR3 has 15 residues. V lost 2 bases, J lost 2 bases, and 11 bases lay in between. CDR3 region: CASSFGQGTYNEQFF. The CDR3 bases are TGTGCCAGCAGCTTTGGTCAGGGGACCTACAATGAGCAGTTCTTC.

CDR3 region: CASSLSDRDGYTF. The CDR3 nucleotides are TGTGCCAGCAGCTTATCGGACAGGGATGGCTACACCTTC. The chain combines TRBV7-9 with TRBJ1-2; 8 bases are a match to TRBD1. The ends lost 2 bases at V and 6 bases at J; junction bases unmatched: 2. The germline V gene encodes CDR1 SEHNR and CDR2 FQNEAQ (reference sequence). The CDR3 sequence is 13 residues long.

This clone was seen once. V is TRBV7-9 and J is TRBJ2-1, with 9 bases aligning to TRBD2. From germline, CDR1 is SEHNR and CDR2 FQNEAQ (reference sequence). The CDR3 length is 16 residues. J was trimmed by 4 bases and V by 5 bases; bases with no gene match: 9. The CDR3 loop is CASSQEGLAGYNEQFF. As DNA, the CDR3 is TGTGCCAGCAGCCAAGAGGGGCTAGCGGGATACAATGAGCAGTTCTTC.

The V call is TRBV2, the J call TRBJ1-2, with 7 bases matching TRBD1. This CDR3 has 16 amino acids. Germline CDR1 SNHLY, CDR2 FYNNEI. V gave up 8 bases and J gave up 4 bases; unmatched junction bases: 16. CDR3 sequence (DNA): TGTGCCAGCGGAGGGGTGGGGTCAGGGGGACTCTATGGCTACACCTTC. Translating gives CASGGVGSGGLYGYTF.

The gene calls are TRBV5-1 and TRBJ2-7, with 10 bases matching TRBD2. Germline V gives CDR1 SGHRS, CDR2 YFSETQ. V lost 0 bases to trimming and J lost 6 bases; unmatched junction nucleotides: 6. CDR3 length equals 15 residues. The CDR3 region is CASSLDLAGVSEQYF. Here the CDR3 DNA reads TGCGCCAGCAGCTTGGATCTAGCGGGAGTTAGCGAGCAGTACTTC.